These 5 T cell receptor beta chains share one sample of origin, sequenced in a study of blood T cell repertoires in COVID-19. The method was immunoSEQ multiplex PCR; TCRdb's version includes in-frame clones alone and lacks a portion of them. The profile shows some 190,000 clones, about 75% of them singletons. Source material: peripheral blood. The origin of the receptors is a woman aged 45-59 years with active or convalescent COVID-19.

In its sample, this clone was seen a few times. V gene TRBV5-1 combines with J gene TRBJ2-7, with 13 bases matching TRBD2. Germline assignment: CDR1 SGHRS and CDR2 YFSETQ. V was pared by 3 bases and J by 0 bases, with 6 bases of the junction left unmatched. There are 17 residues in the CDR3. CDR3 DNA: TGCGCCAGCAGCTGGACTAGCGGGAGCCCTAGCTCCTACGAGCAGTACTTC. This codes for CASSWTSGSPSSYEQYF.

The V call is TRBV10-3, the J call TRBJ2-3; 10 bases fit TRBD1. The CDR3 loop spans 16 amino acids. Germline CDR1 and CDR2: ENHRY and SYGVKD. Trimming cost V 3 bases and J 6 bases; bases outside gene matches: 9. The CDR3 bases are TGTGCCATCAGTGACCCTCGACAGGGGGCCTGGGATACGCAGTATTTT. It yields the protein CAISDPRQGAWDTQYF.

The chain's CDR3 is CASSLGEGAGELFF. DNA of the CDR3: TGTGCCAGCAGCTTGGGAGAGGGGGCCGGGGAGCTGTTTTTT. The J gene is TRBJ2-2, the V gene TRBV7-2, with D possibly TRBD1 on 6 matching bases. Germline CDR1 is SGHTA and CDR2 is FQGNSA. The CDR3 sequence is 14 residues long. The V end lost 3 bases, the J end lost 6 bases, and 11 bases lay between the germline ends.

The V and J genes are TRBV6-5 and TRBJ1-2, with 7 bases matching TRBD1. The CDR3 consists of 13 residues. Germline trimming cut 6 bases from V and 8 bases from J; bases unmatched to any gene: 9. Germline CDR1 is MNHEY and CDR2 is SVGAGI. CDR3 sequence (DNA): TGTGCCAGCAGGCCGGACAGGTTAGGCGGCTACACCTTC. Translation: CASRPDRLGGYTF.

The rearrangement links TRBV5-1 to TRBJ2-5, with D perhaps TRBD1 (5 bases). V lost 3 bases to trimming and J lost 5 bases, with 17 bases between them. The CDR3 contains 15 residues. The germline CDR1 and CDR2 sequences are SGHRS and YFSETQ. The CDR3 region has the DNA TGCGCCAGCAGCTGGGTGGCAGAACCAGGGGAGACCCAGTACTTC. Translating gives CASSWVAEPGETQYF.